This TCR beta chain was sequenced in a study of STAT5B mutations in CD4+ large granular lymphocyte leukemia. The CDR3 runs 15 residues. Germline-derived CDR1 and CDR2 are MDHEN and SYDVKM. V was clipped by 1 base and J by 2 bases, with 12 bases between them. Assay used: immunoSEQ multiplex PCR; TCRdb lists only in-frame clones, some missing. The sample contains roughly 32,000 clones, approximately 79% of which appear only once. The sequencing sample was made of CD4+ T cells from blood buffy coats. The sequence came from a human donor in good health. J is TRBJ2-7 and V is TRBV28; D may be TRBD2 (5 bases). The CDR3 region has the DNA TGTGCCAGCAGTTTATTATCCGGAGGACCCTACGAGCAGTACTTC. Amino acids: CASSLLSGGPYEQYF.